The rows below give T cell receptor beta chains drawn from one sample of a study of blood T cells in healthy people across ages. TCRdb re-derived calls from the 5' RACE reads in MiXCR, one entry per CDR3 protein. The sample has about 1.5 million distinct CDR3 sequences, approximately 39% seen once. Sequenced sample: blood. The source of these receptors is a woman between 18 and 29 years old in good health. CDR3s include the opening cysteine and the closing phenylalanine or tryptophan. D genes are given only for firm matches. The listing skips clone size in some rows; elsewhere it reads once, few, many or a size class.

>TRBJ1-2|few|.|TRBV7-9
CASSSLERYTGVRGYTF
TGTGCCAGCAGCTCCCTTGAACGATACACAGGAGTAAGAGGCTACACCTTC
>TRBJ1-1|.|.|TRBV14
CASSQEAGLRAFF
TGTGCCAGCAGCCAAGAGGCGGGGTTAAGGGCTTTCTTT
>TRBJ2-2|.|TRBD1|TRBV28
CASRQGQGTGELFF
TGTGCCAGCAGACAGGGACAGGGAACCGGGGAGCTGTTTTTT
>TRBJ2-7|few|TRBD2|TRBV20-1
CSARDLPQLAFYEQYF
TGCAGTGCTAGAGATCTCCCCCAACTAGCGTTCTACGAGCAGTACTTC
>TRBJ1-5|.|.|TRBV20-1
CSVGYSNQPQHF
TGCAGTGTGGGGTACAGTAATCAGCCCCAGCATTTT
>TRBJ1-1|.|.|TRBV20-1
CSAGFSEAFF
TGCAGTGCTGGTTTCAGTGAAGCTTTCTTT
>TRBJ1-2|few|.|TRBV7-2
CASSFSGHGYTF
TGTGCCAGCAGCTTTTCGGGGCACGGCTACACCTTC
>TRBJ2-5|.|.|TRBV4-1
CASSQDRRRGRSETQYF
TGCGCCAGCAGCCAAGATCGGCGGAGGGGAAGATCAGAGACCCAGTACTTC
>TRBJ1-2|.|.|TRBV2
CASSEWWGGTNYGYTF
TGTGCCAGCAGTGAATGGTGGGGCGGTACTAACTATGGCTACACCTTC
>TRBJ1-6|.|.|TRBV20-1
CSASERTNSPPHF
TGCAGTGCTAGCGAACGGACTAATTCACCCCCCCACTTT
>TRBJ2-1|.|TRBD2|TRBV27
CASSPTGLAYNEQFF
TGTGCCAGCAGTCCAACGGGACTAGCGTACAATGAGCAGTTCTTC
>TRBJ2-4|.|TRBD1|TRBV6-2/TRBV6-3
CVSSPPRDSSRAKNIQYF
TGTGTCAGCAGCCCCCCTCGGGACAGCAGTAGAGCCAAAAACATTCAGTACTTC
>TRBJ1-4|few|.|TRBV20-1
CSASTGLVNEKLFF
TGCAGTGCTAGTACAGGGTTGGTTAATGAAAAACTGTTTTTT
>TRBJ2-7|few|TRBD2|TRBV7-2
CASSLAGGRADEQYF
TGTGCCAGCAGCCTAGCCGGCGGGAGGGCCGACGAGCAGTACTTC
>TRBJ2-1|.|.|TRBV7-7
CASSSGWGYEQFF
TGTGCTAGCAGCTCGGGTTGGGGCTATGAGCAGTTCTTC
>TRBJ1-3|.|.|TRBV15
CATSTSRGIGNTIYF
TGTGCCACCAGCACCTCAAGGGGGATCGGAAACACCATATATTTT
>TRBJ1-2|.|.|TRBV27
CASSPRRGISYGYTF
TGTGCCAGCAGTCCCCGCCGGGGGATAAGCTATGGCTACACCTTC
>TRBJ1-1|.|.|TRBV20-1
CSARDLMNTEAFF
TGCAGTGCTAGAGATCTCATGAACACTGAAGCTTTCTTT